In its sample, the clone carrying this T cell receptor (beta chain) was seen once. The CDR3 length is 16 residues. Trimming removed 2 bases from V and 8 bases from J; junction bases left unmatched: 14. Germline CDR1 is SGHTA and CDR2 is FQGNSA. This entry belongs to a study of blood T cells in healthy people across ages. Primed by a sample-barcoded 5' primer and a J-beta primer mix, a second PCR proceeded for about 7 to 11 cycles. MiXCR was run by TCRdb on the 5' RACE reads, yielding one entry per CDR3 protein. Of about 2 million distinct CDR3 sequences in the sample, 49% were seen once. This receptor was obtained from a woman between 40 and 55 years old in good health. The sequencing sample was made of blood. This chain connects TRBV7-2 to TRBJ1-2, with 7 bases aligning to TRBD1. DNA of the CDR3: TGTGCCAGCAGCTTAAGGTTAAATACAGGGGAGGACGGCTACACCTTC. Amino acids: CASSLRLNTGEDGYTF.